This TCR beta chain is from a study of molecular identifiers for immune sequencing clone quantification. In the study overall: Naive CD8 cell RNA, from 20,000 or 100,000 cells, was split five ways in replicates, with four sequenced.

TCRdb ran MiXCR on the PCR reads and lists one entry per CDR3 protein. The sample comprises 88,000 or so distinct CDR3 sequences, under 25% of which are singletons, and more than 1% rests with the top ten. Germline V gives CDR1 DFQATT, CDR2 SNEGSKA (reference sequence). There are 17 residues in the CDR3. With V trimmed by 3 bases and J by 6 bases, 13 bases remained unmatched. Sorted naive CD8 T cells, 20,000 to 1,000,000, were sequenced from 10%, 30% or 50% RNA. Sorted naive CD8 T cells were those defined as CD8+CD4-CCR7+CD45RA+. The origin of this receptor is a human donor in good health. Some libraries in this study had Jurkat cell RNA spiked in. The chain joins TRBV20-1 to TRBJ2-3; 12 bases line up with TRBD2. The sequencing sample was made of naive CD8+ T cells from blood, with Jurkat cell RNA spiked in. Subset given: FACS-sorted CD8+CD4-CCR7+CD45RA+ naive T cells. CDR3 sequence (DNA): TGCAGTGCTAGGGAGACTAGCGGGGGTCCTTTTGTCGATACGCAGTATTTT. Its protein product is CSARETSGGPFVDTQYF.